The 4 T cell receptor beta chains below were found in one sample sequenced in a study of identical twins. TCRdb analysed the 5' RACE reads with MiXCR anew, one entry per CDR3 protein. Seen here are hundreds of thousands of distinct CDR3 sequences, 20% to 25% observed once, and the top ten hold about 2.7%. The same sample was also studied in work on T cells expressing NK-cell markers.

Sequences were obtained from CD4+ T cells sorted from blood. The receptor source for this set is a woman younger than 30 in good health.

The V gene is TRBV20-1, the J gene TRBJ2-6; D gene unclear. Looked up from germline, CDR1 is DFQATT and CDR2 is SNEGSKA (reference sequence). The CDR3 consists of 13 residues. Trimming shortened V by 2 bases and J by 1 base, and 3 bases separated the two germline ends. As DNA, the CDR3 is TGCAGTGCTAGACAGTCTGGGGCCAACGTCCTGACTTTC. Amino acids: CSARQSGANVLTF.

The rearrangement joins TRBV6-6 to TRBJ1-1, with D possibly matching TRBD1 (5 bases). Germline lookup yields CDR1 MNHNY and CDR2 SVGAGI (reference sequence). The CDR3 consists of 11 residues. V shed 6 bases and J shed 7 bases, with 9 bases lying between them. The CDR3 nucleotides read TGTGCCAGCAGGGCGGGGGATGAAGCTTTCTTT. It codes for CASRAGDEAFF.

Here the CDR3 DNA reads TGTGCCAGCAGGACAATAGCGGGGTCGGGCAATGAGCAGTTCTTC. Translation: CASRTIAGSGNEQFF. This rearrangement joins TRBV6-1 to TRBJ2-1, with TRBD2 identical over 8 bases. V shed 6 bases and J 6 bases; nucleotides not matched to a gene: 10. The CDR3 loop spans 15 amino acids. CDR1 is MNHNS and CDR2 is SASEGT in the germline V gene.

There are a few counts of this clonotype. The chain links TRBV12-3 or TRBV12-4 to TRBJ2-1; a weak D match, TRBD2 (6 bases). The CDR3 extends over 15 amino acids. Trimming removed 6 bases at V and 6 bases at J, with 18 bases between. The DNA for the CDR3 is TGTGCCAGCAGCTATACGCCGACTAGATCCAATGAGCAGTTCTTC. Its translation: CASSYTPTRSNEQFF.